The 5 T cell receptor beta chains given below trace back to one sample, sequenced in a study of blood T cell repertoires in COVID-19. Profiled with immunoSEQ multiplex PCR; TCRdb holds only in-frame clones, not every one. The profile covers 200,000 to 250,000 clones, with over 70% appearing a single time and around 3.7% taken by the ten largest. Sequencing used PBMCs or T cells enriched from blood (not recorded which). The receptors here all came from a woman in her 30s who had been exposed to COVID-19.

This rearrangement joins TRBV9 to TRBJ1-2; 8 bases are shared with TRBD1. The CDR3 extends over 13 amino acids. V trimming: 2 bases; J trimming: 8 bases; junction bases outside the gene matches: 5. Germline lookup yields CDR1 SGDLS and CDR2 YYNGEE. The CDR3 bases are TGTGCCAGCAGCGTCCCAGGGGGCGAAGGCTACACCTTC. Protein sequence: CASSVPGGEGYTF. Full variable domain (outside the CDR3, taken from reference TRBV9 and TRBJ1-2): DSGVTQTPKHLITATGQRVTLRCSPRSGDLSVYWYQQSLDQGLQFLIQYYNGEERAKGNILERFSAQQFPDLHSELNLSSLELGDSALYFCASSVPGGEGYTFGSGTRLTVV.

A note on this clone: Other DNA sequences within the sample encode an identical CDR3. The chain recombines TRBV7-2 with TRBJ1-5; D not certain. The CDR3 runs 13 residues. CDR1 and CDR2 from the germline V gene are SGHTA and FQGNSA. V shed 6 bases and J shed 0 bases, with 6 bases lying between them. CDR3: CASSFYSNQPQHF. The DNA for the CDR3 is TGTGCCAGCAGTTTCTATAGCAATCAGCCCCAGCATTTT.

The chain is built from TRBV4-2 and TRBJ2-3, with 15 bases matching TRBD2. CDR1 and CDR2 (germline): LGHNA, YNFKEQ. Unmatched junction bases numbered 10, after V lost 2 bases and J lost 4 bases. The length of the CDR3 is 19 residues. The DNA of the CDR3 is TGTGCCAGCAGCCAACTTCCGGGACTAGCGGGAGGAGGAGCAGATACGCAGTATTTT. Translating gives CASSQLPGLAGGGADTQYF.

In its sample, this clone was seen once. The chain uses TRBV5-1 and TRBJ2-1, with D perhaps TRBD2 (6 bases). The germline V gene encodes CDR1 SGHRS and CDR2 YFSETQ. V was trimmed by 4 bases and J by 0 bases, leaving 14 bases between them. This CDR3 spans 16 amino acids. CDR3: CASSGGLQSSYNEQFF. CDR3 DNA sequence: TGCGCCAGCAGCGGGGGACTTCAGAGCTCCTACAATGAGCAGTTCTTC.

The V gene is TRBV5-1, the J gene TRBJ1-2; a possible D gene is TRBD1 (5 bases). V was trimmed by 0 bases and J by 3 bases, leaving 12 bases between them. CDR1 SGHRS and CDR2 YFSETQ come from the germline V gene. This CDR3 comprises 15 residues. CDR3 protein: CASSLGGKRDYGYTF. The CDR3 DNA sequence: TGCGCCAGCAGCTTGGGGGGCAAAAGGGACTATGGCTACACCTTC.